This T cell receptor beta chain was observed in a study of blood T cell repertoires in COVID-19. Across the whole study: Acute and convalescent COVID-19 samples came from the United States, Italy and Spain.

Measured with immunoSEQ multiplex PCR; TCRdb has only the in-frame clones, and not every one. This sample carries nearly 30,000 clones, about 92% of them seen once, and the ten largest clones take around 8.2%. Germline-derived CDR1 and CDR2 are LNHDA and SQIVND (reference sequence). This CDR3 region has 14 residues. With 2 bases removed from V and 5 bases from J, the gap between germline ends came to 12 bases. A few counts support this clone. Sequenced material: peripheral blood. This sequence joins TRBV19 and TRBJ1-1; TRBD1 is a possible D gene (5 bases). The receptor was derived from a man between 65 and 85 years old with active or convalescent COVID-19. This chain's CDR3 is CASSIQGTITEAFF. Here the CDR3 DNA reads TGTGCCAGTAGTATACAGGGTACGATTACTGAAGCTTTCTTT.